The 11 T cell receptor beta chains below were found in one sample sequenced in a study of OX40 agonist ivuxolimab in advanced cancers. Libraries were prepared by immunoSEQ multiplex PCR; TCRdb keeps only in-frame clonotypes and omits some of them. The sample carries around 64,000 clones, under 90% recorded once. The sequences come from CD4+ or CD8+ T cells sorted from blood, collected in a trial of the OX40 agonist ivuxolimab. Source of these receptors: an adult with an advanced solid tumor such as melanoma, head and neck, liver or kidney cancer.

V and J are TRBV9 and TRBJ2-5; D unresolved. This CDR3 is 16 amino acids long. Germline V CDR1 and CDR2: SGDLS, YYNGEE. Trimming left V 0 bases short and J 5 bases short, with 17 bases between. This CDR3 reads CASSVGADLGAETQYF. CDR3 nucleotides: TGTGCCAGCAGCGTAGGGGCGGATCTTGGTGCGGAGACCCAGTACTTC. Drawing the rest from reference TRBV9 and TRBJ2-5, the complete variable domain is DSGVTQTPKHLITATGQRVTLRCSPRSGDLSVYWYQQSLDQGLQFLIQYYNGEERAKGNILERFSAQQFPDLHSELNLSSLELGDSALYFCASSVGADLGAETQYFGPGTRLLVL.

The chain is built from TRBV28 and TRBJ1-1; no clear D gene. This CDR3 is built from 14 residues. Trimming took 1 base from V and 6 from J, leaving 12 bases between them. Germline V gene lookup returns CDR1 MDHEN and CDR2 SYDVKM. The CDR3 spells CASSLSGVRAEAFF. The CDR3 DNA reads TGTGCCAGCAGTTTATCCGGGGTAAGGGCTGAAGCTTTCTTT.

V and J are TRBV7-8 and TRBJ2-2; a weak D match, TRBD1 (6 bases). The germline gives CDR1 SGHVS, CDR2 FQNEAQ. Trimming took off 7 bases at V and 2 bases at J, with 23 bases between the two ends. The CDR3 length is 18 residues. Here the CDR3 DNA reads TGTGCCAGCACAACCTCTAGAAGGGACACACCAAACACCGGGGAGCTGTTTTTT. Amino acid sequence: CASTTSRRDTPNTGELFF.

The J gene is TRBJ1-3, the V gene TRBV5-1, with TRBD1 matching 8 bases. The CDR3 length is 15 residues. The J segment lost 3 bases and the V segment lost 4 bases, leaving 6 bases of the junction unmatched. CDR1 and CDR2 (germline): SGHRS, YFSETQ. CDR3 residues: CASSRQGASGNTIYF. For the CDR3, the DNA is TGCGCCAGCAGCCGTCAGGGGGCGAGTGGAAACACCATATATTTT. Full variable domain (outside the CDR3, taken from reference TRBV5-1 and TRBJ1-3): KAGVTQTPRYLIKTRGQQVTLSCSPISGHRSVSWYQQTPGQGLQFLFEYFSETQRNKGNFPGRFSGRQFSNSRSEMNVSTLELGDSALYLCASSRQGASGNTIYFGEGSWLTVV.

This clone showed up just once. V gene TRBV6-1 combines with J gene TRBJ2-5, with unresolved D. There are 13 residues in the CDR3. Germline V gene sequence: CDR1 MNHNS, CDR2 SASEGT. V gave up 6 bases and J gave up 1 base, with 9 bases separating them. CDR3 sequence reads: CASRAQIQETQYF. The DNA for the CDR3 is TGTGCCAGCAGGGCTCAAATCCAAGAGACCCAGTACTTC.

This chain connects TRBV7-2 to TRBJ1-1; D ambiguous. Germline lookup yields CDR1 SGHTA and CDR2 FQGNSA. This CDR3 comprises 14 residues. V lost 6 bases and J 1 base, leaving 12 bases between the germline ends. The DNA for the CDR3 is TGTGCCAGCAGTCCGACTTCCCGGAACACTGAAGCTTTCTTT. It encodes CASSPTSRNTEAFF.

The gene calls are TRBV29-1 and TRBJ1-1, with D unresolved. The germline V and J ends were trimmed by 4 bases and 5 bases, with 14 bases remaining between them. CDR1 and CDR2 from the germline V gene are SQVTM and ANQGSEA. The length of the CDR3 is 13 residues. The CDR3 loop is CSVGWDIVTEAFF. CDR3 coding DNA: TGCAGCGTTGGGTGGGATATCGTTACTGAAGCTTTCTTT.

In this sample, this clone turned up once. The chain joins TRBV28 to TRBJ2-5, with D unclear. CDR3 length: 12 residues. Germline V gene lookup returns CDR1 MDHEN and CDR2 SYDVKM. V gave up 9 bases and J gave up 4 bases, with 12 bases separating them. CDR3 bases: TGTGCCAGTAGGGTCAGACGAGAGACCCAGTACTTC. Translation: CASRVRRETQYF.

This chain connects TRBV5-1 to TRBJ1-2; D gene uncertain. The CDR3 length is 13 residues. Germline V CDR1 and CDR2: SGHRS, YFSETQ. The V and J ends lost 5 bases and 3 bases respectively, with 11 bases between them. This CDR3 is CASRAEGDYGYTF. The DNA of the CDR3 is TGCGCCAGCAGGGCGGAGGGCGACTATGGCTACACCTTC. The entire variable domain, with the rest obtained from reference TRBV5-1 and TRBJ1-2, is as follows: KAGVTQTPRYLIKTRGQQVTLSCSPISGHRSVSWYQQTPGQGLQFLFEYFSETQRNKGNFPGRFSGRQFSNSRSEMNVSTLELGDSALYLCASRAEGDYGYTFGSGTRLTVV.

The chain recombines TRBV7-9 with TRBJ2-5; unclear D gene. The V end lost 0 bases, the J end lost 2 bases, and 7 bases lay between the germline ends. The CDR3 extends over 14 amino acids. Per the germline V gene, CDR1 is SEHNR and CDR2 is FQNEAQ (reference sequence). The DNA for the CDR3 is TGTGCCAGCAGCTTAGCTAGCAGACAAGAGACCCAGTACTTC. Translated, it gives CASSLASRQETQYF.

The CDR3 sequence is CASSARQGGNTEAFF. For the CDR3, the DNA is TGCGCCAGCAGCGCCAGACAGGGGGGGAACACTGAAGCTTTCTTT. The rearrangement uses TRBV4-1 and TRBJ1-1; 9 bases agree with TRBD1. V gave up 5 bases and J gave up 1 base; unmatched junction bases: 5. The CDR3 length is 15 residues. Germline values: CDR1 MGHRA, CDR2 YSYEKL.